The T cell receptor beta chain under discussion was sequenced for a study of beta chain features in type 1 diabetes (dated by TCRdb to 2016 to 2018). Context from the whole study: No differences in mean age, gender distribution, total cell number or subset yield were found between patients and healthy donors. A total of about 100,000,000 sorted cells were examined across all samples, and RNA yield correlated strongly with the number of cells per subset. The study compared TCRB repertoires of sorted circulating CD4+ T cell subsets between recently diagnosed type 1 diabetes patients and matched healthy donors. Regulatory and stem cell-like memory subsets were obtained from only 8 patients and about eight healthy donors, while naive and central memory subsets were obtained from all 30 or so donors.

The entire isolated RNA was reverse transcribed using the High Capacity cDNA Reverse Transcription Kit, and thus expressed TCRB transcripts were sequenced. Deep immunoSEQ sequencing was applied to naive, central memory and regulatory T cell samples, giving an average of roughly 3.5 million total reads per sample. Sorted cells were lysed in RLT buffer, and RNA was extracted using DNase-treated RNeasy Micro or Mini kits according to cell number. To prevent cross-contamination, every cell subset was processed on its own, while patient and healthy donor samples were processed together. TCRB sequences were amplified from cDNA with the immunoSEQ multiplex PCR, producing 87-bp fragments spanning the CDR3 region. The amplicons were sequenced using the Illumina HiSeq platform. The authors' analysis ran thus. PCR bias was corrected computationally using synthetic template baselines, and reads within Hamming distance 2 were collapsed, with unmergeable singletons discarded. Reads were aligned against IMGT so that V, D and J genes, CDR3 length and insertions or deletions at six rearrangement sites could be assigned. Within each subset, clonotype counts were normalized to sorted cell number, and only after that were true diversity and Gini coefficients computed with the tcR R package. Repertoire sharing was quantified using the overlap coefficient calculated on TCRB nucleotide sequences. Out-of-frame TCRB sequences from naive cells were analyzed as a proxy for the pre-selection repertoire. TCRdb holds this immuneACCESS table with in-frame rearrangements only. Some clones are missing; in checked studies, unresolved V genes explain under half, and the rest has no known cause. V, J and clone size were drawn from that table, and D and trimming were deduced from the DNA. This sample has about 710,000 clones in its table, and about an eighth of those were observed once. Less than 0.04% of the sample is held by the ten biggest clonotypes.

On this clone: Its antigen target is currently unknown. Base qualities are missing; no much larger clone stands one base away.

What the authors observed across the whole study: Only small numbers of individuals were included in the HLA sub-analyses, which left unresolved whether HLA type had any influence on TCRB rearrangement. At VDJ recombination sites, type 1 diabetes patients had fewer insertions and more deleted nucleotides, which implies abnormalities in thymic rearrangement. PCR might favor shorter templates, but patient and control samples were amplified and corrected together, so any skew would affect both groups equally. Naive, central memory and regulatory TCRB repertoires appeared to be more similar among patients than among healthy donors. Because cDNA was sequenced instead of genomic DNA, activated cells with high expression could be over-represented, although the groups did not differ in activation or CD3 levels. In all four CD4+ subsets, TCRB CDR3 length was moderately but significantly shorter in type 1 diabetes patients.

A single peripheral blood draw of about 116 mL on average was collected from each donor into heparinised tubes. A BD FACSAria II and a panel including CD45RO, CCR7, CD25, CD127, CD95 and CD27 were used to sort naive, central memory, regulatory and stem cell-like memory CD4+ T cells. A purity above 95% was achieved for all sorted populations. Right away, PBMCs were isolated by Lymphoprep density gradient centrifugation and were stained directly, with no culture step. Samples were stained and sorted in pairs, with one healthy donor and one patient per experiment, so that batch effects were minimized. Reading from cysteine to phenylalanine, the CDR3 counts 19 amino acids. The kept DNA is CDR3 alone, 57 bases in frame from the first base. In the germline V gene, CDR1 corresponds to SNHLY and CDR2 to FYNNEI. Trimming takes 7 bases from V and 2 bases from J, and the germline ends sit 28 bases apart.

This sequence was found in a man younger than 35 with type 1 diabetes. The rearrangement combines TRBV2 with TRBJ2-3, with the D gene tentatively TRBD1 or TRBD2, based on 5 matching bases in each. The sample was naive CD4+ T cells from blood. This specimen's cell subset or site label, per the study, means: true naive CD4+ T cells. The nucleotide sequence is TGTGCCAGCACCCACCCCAGGTTCATGGCAGGGAGCAACACAGATACGCAGTATTTT. Its translation reads: CASTHPRFMAGSNTDTQYF.